These 11 T cell receptor beta chains were sequenced from one sample in a study of cytomegalovirus exposure and HLA in healthy donors (dated by TCRdb to the late 2010s). Library generation was performed with the immunoSEQ multiplex PCR assay. A mixture of 60 forward primers for TCR Vbeta segments and 13 reverse primers for TCR Jbeta segments was used in the multiplex PCR. TCRdb re-hosts the immuneACCESS table, in-frame sequences only. Its copies lack some clones; in the studies checked, an unresolved V gene accounts for under half of them, and the cause for the rest is not known. Recorded for this sample are approximately 150,000 clones; 75% of them occurred a single time. Approximately 2.3% of the sample rests with the top ten. The sequenced sample was PBMCs. The receptors originated from a female donor in good health and CMV-seronegative.

The V call is TRBV5-1, the J call TRBJ2-3, with 10 bases matching TRBD2. Germline loops: CDR1 SGHRS, CDR2 YFSETQ. The CDR3 contains 15 residues. V was clipped by 4 bases and J by 1 base; unmatched bases: 3. CDR3 DNA sequence: TGCGCCAGCAGCCTCCTAGCGGGAGGCACAGATACGCAGTATTTT. It is translated as CASSLLAGGTDTQYF.

This clone occurred a few times. The chain carries TRBV29-1 and TRBJ2-3, with D perhaps matching TRBD2 (5 bases). Trimming took 4 bases from V and 6 from J, leaving 14 bases between them. The CDR3 covers 13 residues. Germline assignment: CDR1 SQVTM and CDR2 ANQGSEA. The CDR3 spells CSVGSGSMDTQYF. CDR3 nucleotide sequence: TGCAGCGTTGGAAGCGGCAGTATGGATACGCAGTATTTT.

The chain couples TRBV2 to TRBJ2-7; TRBD1 matches 9 bases. CDR3 length: 18 amino acids. Germline CDR1 SNHLY, CDR2 FYNNEI. J gave up 1 base and V 2 bases, and 12 bases lay outside the gene matches. CDR3 coding DNA: TGTGCCAGCAGTGAATTCGGTGCTCGACAGGGGGTGTCCTACGAGCAGTACTTC. It translates to CASSEFGARQGVSYEQYF.

The rearrangement uses TRBV27 and TRBJ2-2, with TRBD2 matching over 10 bases. V trimming: 6 bases; J trimming: 4 bases; junction bases outside the gene matches: 8. There are 16 residues in the CDR3. CDR1 and CDR2 from the germline V gene are MNHEY and SMNVEV (reference sequence). The CDR3 region is CASSDLAGVPTGELFF. As DNA, the CDR3 is TGTGCCAGCAGCGATCTAGCGGGAGTCCCCACCGGGGAGCTGTTTTTT.

This clone was seen only once. The chain joins TRBV15 to TRBJ2-2, with TRBD1 matching over 7 bases. Trimming took 6 bases from V and 0 from J; bases not matched to a gene: 4. The CDR3 contains 15 residues. Germline CDR1 and CDR2: LNHNV and YYDKDF (reference sequence). CDR3 in DNA: TGTGCCACCAGTAGACAGGGATCGAACACCGGGGAGCTGTTTTTT. It yields the protein CATSRQGSNTGELFF.

The V call is TRBV5-8, the J call TRBJ2-5; 10 bases align to TRBD1. The length of the CDR3 is 18 residues. Germline V CDR1 and CDR2: SGHTS, YDEGEE. With V trimmed by 0 bases and J by 4 bases, 12 bases remained unmatched. For the CDR3, the DNA is TGTGCCAGCAGCTTGGCGACAGGGGGCTGGGGGCGCGGAGAGACCCAGTACTTC. This encodes CASSLATGGWGRGETQYF.

The V and J genes are TRBV6-1 and TRBJ2-3, with 12 nucleotides matching TRBD2. From germline, CDR1 is MNHNS and CDR2 SASEGT. This CDR3 has 15 amino acids. Losses at the gene ends were 10 bases for V and 4 bases for J; bases not matched to a gene: 9. CDR3 sequence (DNA): TGTGCCACCACCGAGACTAGCGGGAGTCCAGATACGCAGTATTTT. Translating it yields CATTETSGSPDTQYF.

The chain carries TRBV6-1 and TRBJ1-1; D is uncertain. The V end lost 6 bases, the J end lost 2 bases, and 16 bases lay between the germline ends. CDR1 and CDR2 from the germline V gene are MNHNS and SASEGT. This CDR3 comprises 15 residues. CDR3 in amino acids: CASSAGPVINTEAFF. As DNA, the CDR3 is TGTGCCAGCAGCGCGGGCCCCGTGATCAACACTGAAGCTTTCTTT.

The genes are TRBV4-2 and TRBJ2-5; no reliable D call. CDR3 length: 14 amino acids. Germline-derived CDR1 and CDR2 are LGHNA and YNFKEQ. Trimming shortened V by 4 bases and J by 3 bases, and 12 bases separated the two germline ends. For the CDR3, the DNA is TGTGCCAGCAGCCGAGGTTACGGAGAAGAGACCCAGTACTTC. It encodes CASSRGYGEETQYF.

The chain joins TRBV18 to TRBJ2-1; tentative D call: TRBD2 (5 bases). The CDR3 spans 16 residues. Trimming stripped 5 bases from V and 0 bases from J, with 14 bases between. Looked up from germline, CDR1 is KGHSH and CDR2 is LQKENI. The CDR3 bases are TGTGCCAGCTCATCTCGGACTGGCGCCTCCTACAATGAGCAGTTCTTC. Translating gives CASSSRTGASYNEQFF.

For this clone: The sample contains more than one DNA sequence encoding this CDR3. The J gene is TRBJ1-1, the V gene TRBV6-5; D not certain. CDR1 MNHEY and CDR2 SVGAGI come from the germline V gene. The CDR3 length is 13 residues. The V and J ends lost 0 bases and 5 bases respectively, with 7 bases between them. This chain's CDR3 is CASSYSEGTEAFF. The CDR3 bases are TGTGCCAGCAGTTACTCGGAGGGAACTGAAGCTTTCTTT.